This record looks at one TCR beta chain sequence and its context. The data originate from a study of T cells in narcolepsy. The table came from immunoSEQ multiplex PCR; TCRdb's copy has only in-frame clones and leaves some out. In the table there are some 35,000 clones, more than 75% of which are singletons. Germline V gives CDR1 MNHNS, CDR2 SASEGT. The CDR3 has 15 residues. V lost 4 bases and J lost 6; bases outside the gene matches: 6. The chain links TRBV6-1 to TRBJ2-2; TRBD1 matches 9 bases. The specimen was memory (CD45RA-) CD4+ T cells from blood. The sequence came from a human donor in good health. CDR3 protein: CASSAPQGAAGELFF. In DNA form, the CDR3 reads TGTGCCAGCAGTGCCCCACAGGGGGCGGCCGGGGAGCTGTTTTTT.